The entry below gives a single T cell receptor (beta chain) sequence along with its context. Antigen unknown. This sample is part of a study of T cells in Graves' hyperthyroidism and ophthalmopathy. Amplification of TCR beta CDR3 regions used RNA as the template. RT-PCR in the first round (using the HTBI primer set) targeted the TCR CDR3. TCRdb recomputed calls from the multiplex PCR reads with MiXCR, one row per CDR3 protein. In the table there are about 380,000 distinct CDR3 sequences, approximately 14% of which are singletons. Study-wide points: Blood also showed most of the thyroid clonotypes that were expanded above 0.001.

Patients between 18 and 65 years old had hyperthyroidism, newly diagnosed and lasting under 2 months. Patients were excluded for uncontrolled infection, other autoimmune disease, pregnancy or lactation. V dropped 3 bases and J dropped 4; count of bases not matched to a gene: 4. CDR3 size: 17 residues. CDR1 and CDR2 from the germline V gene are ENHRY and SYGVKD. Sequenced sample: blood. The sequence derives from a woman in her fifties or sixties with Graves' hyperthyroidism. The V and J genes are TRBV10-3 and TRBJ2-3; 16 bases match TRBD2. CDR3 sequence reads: CAISDGTSGRAADTQYF. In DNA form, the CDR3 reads TGTGCCATCAGTGATGGGACTAGCGGGAGGGCGGCAGATACGCAGTATTTT.